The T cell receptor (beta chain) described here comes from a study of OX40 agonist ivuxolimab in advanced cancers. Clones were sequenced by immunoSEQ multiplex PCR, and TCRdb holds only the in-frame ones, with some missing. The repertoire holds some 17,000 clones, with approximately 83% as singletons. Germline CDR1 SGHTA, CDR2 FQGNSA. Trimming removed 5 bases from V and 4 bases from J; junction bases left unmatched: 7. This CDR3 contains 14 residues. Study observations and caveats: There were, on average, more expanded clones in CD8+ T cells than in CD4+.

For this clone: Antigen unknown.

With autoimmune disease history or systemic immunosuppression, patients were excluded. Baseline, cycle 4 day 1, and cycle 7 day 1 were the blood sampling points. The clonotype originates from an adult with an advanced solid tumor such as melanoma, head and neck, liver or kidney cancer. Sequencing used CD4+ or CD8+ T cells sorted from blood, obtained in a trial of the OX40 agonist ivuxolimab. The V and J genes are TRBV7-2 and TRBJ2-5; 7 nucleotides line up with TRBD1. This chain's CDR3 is CASSRNRGPETQYF. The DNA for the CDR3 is TGTGCCAGCAGCAGGAACAGGGGCCCAGAGACCCAGTACTTC.